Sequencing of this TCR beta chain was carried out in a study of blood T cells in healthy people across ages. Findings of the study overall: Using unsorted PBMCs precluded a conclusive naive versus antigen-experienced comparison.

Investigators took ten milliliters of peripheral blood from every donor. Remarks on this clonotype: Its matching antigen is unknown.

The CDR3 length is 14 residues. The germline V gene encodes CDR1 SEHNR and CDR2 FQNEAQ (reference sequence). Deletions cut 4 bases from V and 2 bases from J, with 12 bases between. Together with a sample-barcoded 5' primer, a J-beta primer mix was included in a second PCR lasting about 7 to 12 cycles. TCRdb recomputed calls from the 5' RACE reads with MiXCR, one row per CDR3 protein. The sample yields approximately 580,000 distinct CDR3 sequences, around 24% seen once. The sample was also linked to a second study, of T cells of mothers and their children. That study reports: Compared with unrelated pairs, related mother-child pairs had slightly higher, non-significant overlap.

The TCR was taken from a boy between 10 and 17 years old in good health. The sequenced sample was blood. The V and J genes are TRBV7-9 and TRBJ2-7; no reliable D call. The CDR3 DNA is TGTGCCAGCAGCTCCGTCCGGAAACCCTACGAGCAGTACTTC. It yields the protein CASSSVRKPYEQYF.